Detailed here is one TCR beta chain. Its specificity is not known. What was sequenced were expressed TCRB transcripts, since all of the isolated RNA had been reverse transcribed. Sequenced by immunoSEQ multiplex PCR; TCRdb stores in-frame clones only, minus some. The data contain about 130,000 clones, around 10% of them seen just once; the ten biggest clones take up roughly 0.75%. These data originate in a study of beta chain features in type 1 diabetes. Whole-study results and caveats: VDJ junctions from type 1 diabetes patients carried fewer insertions and larger deletions. Within each of all four CD4+ subsets, Type 1 diabetes patients had TCRB CDR3s that were moderately but significantly shorter. It was not settled here whether HLA type affects TCRB rearrangement.

This TCR came from a man aged 25 to 45 with type 1 diabetes. Sequencing was carried out using central memory CD4+ T cells from blood.

The CDR3 sequence is CASRRGMRALEPQHF. In DNA form, the CDR3 reads TGTGCCAGCAGGCGAGGGATGCGGGCCTTAGAGCCCCAGCATTTT. The J gene is TRBJ1-5, the V gene TRBV2, with D unresolved. There are 15 residues in the CDR3. Germline V gene data show CDR1 as SNHLY and CDR2 as FYNNEI. V was clipped by 6 bases and J by 8 bases, with 20 bases between them.